The 20 T cell receptor beta chains listed next were all sequenced from one sample in a study of blood T cells in healthy people across ages. A second PCR, run for about 7 to 12 cycles, used a sample-barcoded 5' primer plus a J-beta primer mix. From the 5' RACE reads, TCRdb called clonotypes with MiXCR, one entry per CDR3 protein. The sample gives 1.4 million to 1.5 million distinct CDR3 sequences, 42% of which show up once; approximately 7.9% is in the top ten. Sequencing was carried out using blood. These receptors were taken from a young woman in good health.

The rearrangement uses TRBV20-1 and TRBJ2-3; possible D gene TRBD2, 5 bases. The V and J ends lost 6 bases and 1 base respectively, with 14 bases between them. The V gene's germline CDR1 is DFQATT and CDR2 SNEGSKA (reference sequence). This CDR3 contains 14 residues. The CDR3 region is CSAQTGIGTDTQYF. The CDR3 region has the DNA TGCAGTGCCCAGACCGGGATTGGCACAGATACGCAGTATTTT.

This clonotype was picked up a small number of times. V usage is TRBV29-1 and J usage is TRBJ2-5; possibly TRBD1 for D (5 bases). V lost 4 bases and J 0 bases, leaving 12 bases between the germline ends. Germline-derived CDR1 and CDR2 are SQVTM and ANQGSEA. The CDR3 sequence is 14 residues long. The CDR3 bases are TGCAGCGTTGCTACCCGGACATACCAAGAGACCCAGTACTTC. Translation: CSVATRTYQETQYF.

CDR3 sequence: CATSEPRDPGTQYF. DNA for the CDR3: TGTGCCACCAGTGAACCGAGGGACCCAGGGACGCAGTATTTT. The genes are TRBV24-1 and TRBJ2-3, with D perhaps TRBD1 or TRBD2 (5 bases each). The CDR3 loop spans 14 amino acids. Germline V lookup: CDR1 KGHDR, CDR2 SFDVKD. Trimming removed 4 bases at V and 9 bases at J, with 16 bases between.

V usage is TRBV4-1 and J usage is TRBJ2-1; weak D call: TRBD2 (6 bases). The CDR3 runs to 17 residues. CDR1 is MGHRA, CDR2 YSYEKL, per germline. V lost 0 bases and J 3 bases, leaving 15 bases between the germline ends. The CDR3 loop reads CASSQDGSGNVYNEQFF. In DNA form, the CDR3 reads TGCGCCAGCAGCCAAGATGGTAGCGGCAACGTCTACAATGAGCAGTTCTTC.

The DNA for the CDR3 is TGTGCCAGCAGTCATCCACTCACTGAAGCTTTCTTT. It translates to CASSHPLTEAFF. This chain links TRBV27 with TRBJ1-1; D is unclear. The CDR3 loop spans 12 amino acids. The germline CDR1 and CDR2 sequences are MNHEY and SMNVEV (reference sequence). Deletions cut 5 bases from V and 4 bases from J, with 8 bases between.

This clonotype turned up a few times. J is TRBJ2-7 and V is TRBV20-1; D is uncertain. In germline, CDR1 is DFQATT, CDR2 SNEGSKA (reference sequence). V shed 5 bases and J shed 4 bases, with 12 bases lying between them. This CDR3 has 12 residues. The CDR3 bases are TGCAGTGCTGAGGCAGCTACATACGAGCAGTACTTC. Its translation is CSAEAATYEQYF.

The J gene is TRBJ2-7, the V gene TRBV6-5, with D unresolved. Trimming left V 4 bases short and J 3 bases short, with 16 bases between. The germline CDR1 and CDR2 sequences are MNHEY and SVGAGI. This CDR3 is 15 amino acids long. The CDR3 region is CASSLSSQPSYEQYF. Here the CDR3 DNA reads TGTGCCAGCAGTTTGAGCAGCCAGCCGAGCTACGAGCAGTACTTC.

A word on this clonotype: The junction differs from germline at one of its ends, possibly a read error. V is TRBV24-1 and J is TRBJ1-5; possible D gene TRBD1, 6 bases. Germline CDR1 reads KGHDR; CDR2 reads SFDVKD. The CDR3 has 17 residues. CDR3 loop: CATNDPLTGSDNQPQHF. In DNA, the CDR3 is TGTGCCACCAATGATCCCCTGACAGGATCAGATAATCAGCCCCAGCATTTT.

The CDR3 region is CASLVGQGYSNQPQHF. The CDR3 nucleotides read TGTGCCAGCCTAGTCGGACAGGGATATAGCAATCAGCCCCAGCATTTT. The V and J genes are TRBV6-1 and TRBJ1-5, with 8 bases matching TRBD1. This CDR3 has 16 residues. The V gene's germline CDR1 is MNHNS and CDR2 SASEGT. V dropped 8 bases and J dropped 0; count of bases not matched to a gene: 9.

This clonotype has a handful of counts. The chain couples TRBV7-6 to TRBJ2-1, with unresolved D. V dropped 5 bases and J dropped 7 bases, with 9 bases sitting between them. CDR1 SGHVS and CDR2 FNYEAQ come from the germline V gene. The CDR3 contains 12 residues. The CDR3 here is CASSHPQNEQFF. DNA of the CDR3: TGTGCCAGCAGCCACCCCCAAAATGAGCAGTTCTTC.

V usage is TRBV4-1 and J usage is TRBJ2-3, with D possibly being TRBD2 (6 bases). Germline V lookup: CDR1 MGHRA, CDR2 YSYEKL. This CDR3 contains 15 residues. Trimming left V 0 bases short and J 3 bases short, with 10 bases between. CDR3 DNA: TGCGCCAGCAGCCAAGATTCTGGGGGGACAGATACGCAGTATTTT. Translated: CASSQDSGGTDTQYF.

V and J are TRBV7-2 and TRBJ2-7, with D possibly matching TRBD2 (6 bases). The V end lost 5 bases, the J end lost 0 bases, and 14 bases lay between the germline ends. The germline gives CDR1 SGHTA, CDR2 FQGNSA. The CDR3 consists of 15 residues. CDR3 in amino acids: CASSPSSTSSYEQYF. Here the CDR3 DNA reads TGTGCCAGCAGCCCCTCCTCGACTAGCTCCTACGAGCAGTACTTC.

The chain's CDR3 is CASSKALFGPTYERYF. CDR3 DNA sequence: TGTGCCAGCAGCAAAGCGTTATTCGGACCGACCTACGAGCGGTACTTC. The genes are TRBV21-1 and TRBJ2-4. TRBV21-1 is a pseudogene locus. The CDR3 covers 16 residues.

This clonotype came up once. The germline gene is not matched at one end of the junction; a read error may be the cause. This chain uses TRBV7-7 with TRBJ2-1; 11 positions agree with TRBD2. The CDR3 loop spans 16 amino acids. Germline V gene lookup returns CDR1 SSHAT and CDR2 FNYEAQ (reference sequence). The CDR3 spells CASSDETSGVYNEQFF. CDR3 sequence (DNA): TGTGCTAGCAGCGACGAGACTAGCGGGGTCTACAATGAGCAGTTCTTC.

This chain connects TRBV3-1 to TRBJ1-1; tentatively, D is TRBD1 (5 bases). The V gene's germline CDR1 is LGHDT and CDR2 YNNKEL (reference sequence). CDR3 size: 14 residues. Trimming shortened V by 3 bases and J by 6 bases, and 14 bases separated the two germline ends. The CDR3 coding sequence is TGTGCCAGCAGCCAGGTGGGGCATGGGTCTGAAGCTTTCTTT. Translating it yields CASSQVGHGSEAFF.

This CDR3 reads CSARDPDLAANYGYTF. The CDR3 DNA is TGCAGTGCTAGAGATCCTGACTTGGCAGCGAACTATGGCTACACCTTC. The chain is built from TRBV20-1 and TRBJ1-2; no clear D. Trimming removed 0 bases at V and 2 bases at J, with 16 bases between. The CDR3 has 16 amino acids. Per germline, CDR1 DFQATT and CDR2 SNEGSKA (reference sequence).

The CDR3 coding sequence is TGTGCCAGCAGCCAAATTGGCAGGGGGTACACTGAAGCTTTCTTT. Translating gives CASSQIGRGYTEAFF. This chain joins TRBV14 and TRBJ1-1; 7 bases align to TRBD1. Germline V gene sequence: CDR1 SGHDN, CDR2 FVKESK. The CDR3 runs 15 residues. With 2 bases clipped from V and 3 bases from J, the junction kept 6 bases outside the gene matches.

Here the CDR3 DNA reads TGCAGTGCTAGACGAGACAGGGACACAGATACGCAGTATTTT. Amino acid sequence: CSARRDRDTDTQYF. The chain joins TRBV20-1 to TRBJ2-3; 7 nucleotides line up with TRBD1. Germline lookup yields CDR1 DFQATT and CDR2 SNEGSKA (reference sequence). This CDR3 has 14 amino acids. The V gene end was trimmed by 2 bases and the J gene end by 2 bases; junction bases not matched to a gene: 4.

CDR3 sequence: CSARRTDSSYEQYF. CDR3 nucleotide sequence: TGCAGTGCTAGGCGGACCGACAGCTCCTACGAGCAGTACTTC. V usage is TRBV20-1 and J usage is TRBJ2-7, with D perhaps matching TRBD1 (5 bases). The germline gives CDR1 DFQATT, CDR2 SNEGSKA (reference sequence). CDR3 size: 14 residues. Trimming pared 3 bases from V and 0 bases from J, leaving 12 bases between.

This clonotype occurred a few times. The chain joins TRBV15 to TRBJ2-7, with D perhaps TRBD2 (6 bases). Germline loops: CDR1 LNHNV, CDR2 YYDKDF (reference sequence). The CDR3 runs to 14 residues. The germline V and J ends were trimmed by 1 base and 2 bases, with 9 bases remaining between them. The chain's CDR3 is CATSRGDLTYEQYF. The CDR3 DNA is TGTGCCACCAGCAGAGGGGACTTGACCTACGAGCAGTACTTC.